This TCR beta chain was captured in a study of identical twins. The CDR3 has 13 residues. Per the germline V gene, CDR1 is SEHNR and CDR2 is FQNEAQ (reference sequence). V lost 2 bases and J lost 5, with 9 bases in between. TCRdb re-called the 5' RACE reads through MiXCR, storing one row per CDR3 protein. Of a few hundred thousand distinct CDR3 sequences listed, approximately 8.3% are singletons. This clonotype was seen repeatedly, ten times or more. This sample also appeared in a second study, on yellow fever vaccine responses in identical twins.

V and J are TRBV7-9 and TRBJ1-1; the D gene is possibly TRBD1 (6 bases). The origin of this receptor is a young woman in good health. What was sequenced was CD8+ T cells sorted from blood. CDR3 region: CASSLMGATEAFF. The CDR3, as DNA: TGTGCCAGCAGCTTAATGGGGGCGACTGAAGCTTTCTTT.